This T cell receptor beta chain was identified in a study of early T cells in non-severe SARS-CoV-2 infection. In the study overall: It was bulk RNA from unsorted whole blood that was sequenced, and the chains were unpaired.

Unique molecular identifiers tagged individual cDNA molecules. TCRdb processed the 5' RACE reads anew with MiXCR; each CDR3 protein has one entry. The sample lists about 25,000 distinct CDR3 sequences; around 5% were seen once. Findings and caveats of the study: VDJdb matching favored anti-spike CD8 responses, missing private and CD4 specificities.

This clonotype was observed many times. Its antigen is still unknown. The ends lost 1 base at V and 7 bases at J; junction bases unmatched: 6. The CDR3 extends over 14 amino acids. The sequenced material came from whole blood. This receptor was taken from an adult who was a healthcare worker with PCR-confirmed SARS-CoV-2 infection or an uninfected control (not recorded which). The rearrangement links TRBV12-3 or TRBV12-4 to TRBJ1-2; TRBD1 matches at 7 bases. Written as DNA, the CDR3 is TGTGCCAGCAGTTTAGAATGGACAGGCGGTGGCTACACCTTC. Protein sequence: CASSLEWTGGGYTF.